This T cell receptor (beta chain) was identified during a study of blood T cells in healthy people across ages. CDR3 length: 16 amino acids. V was clipped by 1 base and J by 5 bases, with 17 bases between them. The germline V gene has CDR1 LGHDT and CDR2 YNNKEL (reference sequence). Study-wide points: Both higher diversity and more naive CD4+ cells marked long-lived donors when set against aged donors. Diversity estimated from one million T cells was considered an underestimate.

A second roughly 6 to 11 cycle PCR used barcoded and J-beta primers. From the 5' RACE reads, TCRdb called clonotypes with MiXCR, one entry per CDR3 protein. Seen here are about 1.1 million distinct CDR3 sequences, about two fifths observed once, and the top ten hold around 13%. As to this clonotype: Its target is unknown.

This TCR came from a man between 18 and 35 years old in good health. This sequence joins TRBV3-1 and TRBJ2-5, with D possibly TRBD2 on 5 matching bases. Source material: blood. CDR3: CASSQGLSEGSETQYF. The CDR3 DNA is TGTGCCAGCAGCCAAGGGCTTTCAGAGGGCTCGGAGACCCAGTACTTC.